The 8 T cell receptor beta chains below were found in one sample sequenced in a study of blood T cells in healthy people across ages. Primed by a sample-barcoded 5' primer and a J-beta primer mix, a second PCR proceeded for roughly 6 to 12 cycles. MiXCR, applied by TCRdb to the 5' RACE reads, yields one record per CDR3 protein. Among approximately 1.5 million distinct CDR3 sequences listed, about 45% were seen once. Sequencing was performed on blood. The receptors come from a woman aged 18-29 years in good health.

This rearrangement joins TRBV15 to TRBJ2-7, with D perhaps matching TRBD2 (6 bases). Trimming stripped 5 bases from V and 0 bases from J, with 17 bases between. This CDR3 has 16 amino acids. Germline CDR1 is LNHNV and CDR2 is YYDKDF (reference sequence). For the CDR3, the DNA is TGTGCCACCAGCGGCTCGGGACTTCAGAGCTCCTACGAGCAGTACTTC. It encodes CATSGSGLQSSYEQYF.

The rearrangement links TRBV7-2 to TRBJ2-1, with 10 nucleotides matching TRBD2. Looked up from germline, CDR1 is SGHTA and CDR2 is FQGNSA. The CDR3 length is 15 residues. The ends lost 6 bases at V and 10 bases at J; junction bases unmatched: 12. CDR3 nucleotide sequence: TGTGCCAGCAGGTACGGGACTAGCGCATCCTACGAGCAGTTCTTC. Translated: CASRYGTSASYEQFF.

The chain carries TRBV5-1 and TRBJ2-1; 8 bases align to TRBD2. Germline V gene data show CDR1 as SGHRS and CDR2 as YFSETQ. The CDR3 length is 13 residues. After removal of 8 bases from V and 7 bases from J, the junction contained 8 bases not matched to a gene. For the CDR3, the DNA is TGCGCCAGTGCCGGGACTAGTTTTAATGAGCAGTTCTTC. Amino acid sequence: CASAGTSFNEQFF.

This clonotype was detected a few times. The chain carries TRBV4-1 and TRBJ1-5; D gene ambiguous. The germline gives CDR1 MGHRA, CDR2 YSYEKL. This CDR3 is 14 amino acids long. V was shortened by 6 bases and J by 3 bases, with 12 bases between the two germline ends. CDR3 bases: TGCGCCAGCAGTCCGACGGGCCTCAATCAGCCCCAGCATTTT. Translating gives CASSPTGLNQPQHF.

In DNA form, the CDR3 reads TGCAGTGCTAGAGATTCCTTTGGAGACTCGACAGATACGCAGTATTTT. It specifies CSARDSFGDSTDTQYF. The genes are TRBV20-1 and TRBJ2-3; unclear D gene. V lost 0 bases and J 3 bases, leaving 16 bases between the germline ends. Germline CDR1 DFQATT, CDR2 SNEGSKA (reference sequence). The CDR3 is 16 amino acids.

This clonotype was observed many times. J is TRBJ1-2 and V is TRBV4-1, with a weak D call TRBD1 (5 bases). CDR1 MGHRA and CDR2 YSYEKL come from the germline V gene. V lost 4 bases and J 6 bases, leaving 9 bases between the germline ends. This CDR3 has 12 residues. The chain's CDR3 is CASSPLGDGYTF. CDR3 nucleotide sequence: TGCGCCAGCAGCCCCTTGGGGGATGGCTACACCTTC.

This clonotype occurred a few times. The chain couples TRBV4-3 to TRBJ2-3; TRBD2 matches at 10 bases. The CDR3 runs 16 residues. V was clipped by 0 bases and J by 6 bases; unmatched bases: 6. Germline V gives CDR1 LGHNA, CDR2 YSLEER. Here the CDR3 reads CASSQDQRGGWDTQYF. The CDR3, as DNA: TGCGCCAGCAGCCAAGATCAGCGGGGGGGCTGGGATACGCAGTATTTT.

This chain uses TRBV20-1 with TRBJ2-5; possible D gene TRBD1, 6 bases. The DNA end lines up better with TRBJ2-7; the J call may be wrong. Germline CDR1 reads DFQATT; CDR2 reads SNEGSKA (reference sequence). The CDR3 runs 12 residues. In DNA form, the CDR3 reads TGCAGTGCTGGAAGACAGGAGCGCGAGCAGTACTTC. This gives the protein CSAGRQEREQYF.